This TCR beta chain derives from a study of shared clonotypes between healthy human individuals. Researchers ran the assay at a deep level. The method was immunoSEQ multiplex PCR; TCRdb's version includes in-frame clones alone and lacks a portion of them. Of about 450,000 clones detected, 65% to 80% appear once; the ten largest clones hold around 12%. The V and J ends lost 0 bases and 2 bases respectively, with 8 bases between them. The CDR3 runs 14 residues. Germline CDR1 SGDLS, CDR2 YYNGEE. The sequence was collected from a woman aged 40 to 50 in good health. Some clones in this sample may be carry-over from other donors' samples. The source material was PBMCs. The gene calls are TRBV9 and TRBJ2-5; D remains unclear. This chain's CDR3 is CASSVGRSQETQYF. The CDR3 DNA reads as TGTGCCAGCAGCGTAGGGCGCAGTCAAGAGACCCAGTACTTC.